The sequence of this TCR beta chain was determined in a study of T cells in narcolepsy (dated by TCRdb to between 2017 and 2018). Regarding the complete study: Healthy control donors were enrolled in the study alongside patients who had narcolepsy type 1 or type 2 (NT1, NT2). Autoreactive T cells targeting hypocretin neuron self-antigens (hypocretin, TRIB2) were sought in narcolepsy patients, and TCR Vbeta sequencing was used to track clonotypes in blood and CSF.

Relative to germline, V is 6 bases shorter and J is 8 bases shorter, with 22 bases between their ends. Sequences ENHRY (CDR1) and SYGVKD (CDR2) are obtained from the germline V gene. The CDR3 sequence holds 15 residues, the cysteine and phenylalanine included. Of the read, only the CDR3 DNA is kept; its 45 bases are in frame from base 1. What the study reported, not specific to this receptor: Autoreactive clonotypes were reported to be detected serially in the blood of the same patients and of different patients, but not in the blood of healthy controls. Plots that compared CSF and blood CD4+ T cell clonotypes from the same patient highlighted HCRT-specific and TRIB2-specific autoreactive clonotypes. Patients and controls had comparable numbers of sequenced blood memory CD4+ clonotypes, averaging about 40,000 and 33,000, respectively. Some blood memory CD4+ repertoires from patients and controls contained no sequences matching autoreactive T cell clones.

With regard to this clone: What antigen it recognizes has not been identified. No base qualities exist here, and no much larger clone lies one base off it.

Libraries were made using the immunoSEQ multiplex PCR assay. Not all clones reach the TCRdb copy of this immuneACCESS table, which keeps in-frame sequences only. Checked studies attribute under half of the gap to unresolved V genes and leave the rest unexplained. In this sample the table shows about 22,000 clones, approximately 82% of which occur a single time. The ten largest clones capture 4.2% of the sample. Memory CD4+ T cells were sorted ex vivo from peripheral blood of narcolepsy patients and healthy controls for TCR Vbeta sequencing. Sequenced sample: memory (CD45RA-) CD4+ T cells from blood. This specimen's cell subset or site label, per the study, means: memory T cells sorted ex vivo from peripheral blood. The clonotype was recovered from a human donor in good health. This chain joins TRBV10-3 to TRBJ1-2; a tentative D call is TRBD1 (6 bases match). The nucleotide sequence is TGTGCCATCAGAGGGGGGATAACACAGCGACGCGGCTACACCTTC. Translated, this gives CAIRGGITQRRGYTF.